The 30 T cell receptor beta chains below all came from one sample that was sequenced in a study of cytomegalovirus exposure and HLA in healthy donors. Primers for the PCR totalled 60 Vbeta and 13 Jbeta. Clones were read by immunoSEQ multiplex PCR, and TCRdb kept only the in-frame ones, dropping some. The sample yields more than 150,000 clones, 81% seen once. Sequenced material: PBMCs. These TCRs come from a middle-aged man in good health and CMV-seronegative.

For this clone: A read error may produce the germline difference seen at one junction end. The sample has other DNA sequences that encode this CDR3 too. The chain employs TRBV5-6 and TRBJ1-1, with unresolved D. The CDR3 runs to 15 residues. CDR1 and CDR2 (germline): SGHDT, YYEEEE. The CDR3: CASSLVVGRDTEAFF. The DNA of the CDR3 is TGCGCCAGCAGCTTGGTAGTGGGGAGGGACACTGAAGCTTTCTTT.

The chain carries TRBV10-1 and TRBJ2-7; no clear D. CDR1 is WNHNN and CDR2 is SYGVQD in the germline V gene (reference sequence). CDR3 length: 13 residues. Trimming removed 8 bases at V and 3 bases at J, with 14 bases between. CDR3 nucleotide sequence: TGCGCCAGCCCCCTCGCAGAGGACTACGAGCAGTACTTC. It specifies CASPLAEDYEQYF.

The chain employs TRBV5-3 and TRBJ1-2, with 8 bases lining up with TRBD1. TRBV5-3 is noted as an ORF with a role that remains uncertain. The CDR3 length is 17 residues. V shed 3 bases and J 2 bases; nucleotides not matched to a gene: 12. DNA for the CDR3: TGTGCCAGAAGCTCCCATGGGGGGCAGGGGGCCAACTATGGCTACACCTTC. This translates into CARSSHGGQGANYGYTF.

The rearrangement links TRBV5-6 to TRBJ2-2; D gene ambiguous. The germline V gene has CDR1 SGHDT and CDR2 YYEEEE. The V and J ends lost 4 bases and 7 bases respectively, with 8 bases between them. The CDR3 runs to 12 residues. For the CDR3, the DNA is TGTGCCAGCAGCCTGCCAGGCGGGGAGCTGTTTTTT. It yields the protein CASSLPGGELFF.

This clone showed up just a few times. The rearrangement joins TRBV6-6 to TRBJ1-6; D is uncertain. Looked up from germline, CDR1 is MNHNY and CDR2 is SVGAGI (reference sequence). V lost 2 bases and J 7 bases, leaving 9 bases between the germline ends. The length of the CDR3 is 14 residues. CDR3 loop: CASSYEGPNSPLHF. The CDR3, as DNA: TGTGCCAGCAGTTACGAGGGTCCGAATTCACCCCTCCACTTT.

This chain connects TRBV2 to TRBJ2-1; possible D gene TRBD2, 7 bases. The germline CDR1 and CDR2 sequences are SNHLY and FYNNEI. V gave up 8 bases and J gave up 8 bases, with 28 bases separating them. The CDR3 extends over 17 amino acids. The DNA of the CDR3 is TGTGCCAGCCCACAACCTGGGCGGGGGCGCTCGGGGGATGAGCAGTTCTTC. Its protein product is CASPQPGRGRSGDEQFF.

About this clone itself: An end of the junction does not agree with germline; a read error may underlie this. The chain links TRBV7-6 to TRBJ1-2; 8 bases are shared with TRBD1. CDR3 length equals 9 residues. The germline V gene encodes CDR1 SGHVS and CDR2 FNYEAQ. The CDR3 here is CASSFDRGF. CDR3 DNA sequence: TGTGCCAGCAGCTTTGACAGGGGCTTC.

The rearrangement joins TRBV18 to TRBJ2-7; 13 nucleotides match TRBD2. V was clipped by 4 bases and J by 0 bases; unmatched bases: 18. The germline gives CDR1 KGHSH, CDR2 LQKENI. This CDR3 is built from 21 residues. As DNA, the CDR3 is TGTGCCAGCTCACTCCCTTTGTCCCGGACTAGCGGGGGTTCAAGCTCCTACGAGCAGTACTTC. Protein product: CASSLPLSRTSGGSSSYEQYF.

With regard to this clone: The sample carries other DNA sequences with the same CDR3. The V and J genes are TRBV5-1 and TRBJ1-1; no clear D gene. The CDR3 sequence is 15 residues long. V gave up 0 bases and J gave up 0 bases, with 9 bases separating them. From germline, CDR1 is SGHRS and CDR2 YFSETQ. The CDR3 here is CASSLAGEMNTEAFF. In DNA, the CDR3 is TGCGCCAGCAGCTTGGCCGGAGAGATGAACACTGAAGCTTTCTTT.

This clone was observed once. The rearrangement uses TRBV19 and TRBJ1-4, with 7 bases matching TRBD1. Trimming took 6 bases from V and 8 from J; bases not matched to a gene: 6. Germline V lookup: CDR1 LNHDA, CDR2 SQIVND (reference sequence). The CDR3 is 13 amino acids. CDR3 protein: CASRTGVQEKLFF. The DNA of the CDR3 is TGTGCCAGTAGAACAGGGGTTCAGGAAAAACTGTTTTTT.

The chain carries TRBV9 and TRBJ2-2, with D possibly being TRBD2 (6 bases). CDR3 length equals 15 residues. Per germline, CDR1 SGDLS and CDR2 YYNGEE. V lost 8 bases and J lost 3, with 17 bases in between. The CDR3 DNA reads as TGTGCCAGTGGGACCGCAACGGGGGACACCGGGGAGCTGTTTTTT. Its translation is CASGTATGDTGELFF.

V usage is TRBV5-1 and J usage is TRBJ2-7; 10 nucleotides line up with TRBD1. The germline gives CDR1 SGHRS, CDR2 YFSETQ. The CDR3 runs 15 residues. The J segment lost 5 bases and the V segment lost 4 bases, leaving 9 bases of the junction unmatched. This CDR3 is CASSQTGGSTDEQYF. CDR3 DNA: TGCGCCAGCAGCCAGACAGGGGGCTCTACCGACGAGCAGTACTTC. Supplemented by reference TRBV5-1 and TRBJ2-7, the full variable domain reads KAGVTQTPRYLIKTRGQQVTLSCSPISGHRSVSWYQQTPGQGLQFLFEYFSETQRNKGNFPGRFSGRQFSNSRSEMNVSTLELGDSALYLCASSQTGGSTDEQYFGPGTRLTVT.

The rearrangement links TRBV7-3 to TRBJ1-5; possible D gene TRBD1, 5 bases. CDR3 length: 16 amino acids. Germline V gene sequence: CDR1 SGHTA, CDR2 FQGTGA. Between the trimmed V and J ends, which lost 4 bases and 2 bases, there was a span of 15 bases. The CDR3: CASSSNQGWGNQPQHF. The CDR3 DNA follows: TGTGCCAGCAGCTCCAACCAGGGTTGGGGCAATCAGCCCCAGCATTTT.

The CDR3 DNA follows: TGTGCCACCAGCAGAGATCAGGGAAACACCATATATTTT. It translates to CATSRDQGNTIYF. V gene TRBV15 combines with J gene TRBJ1-3; D unresolved. Trimming took off 0 bases at V and 4 bases at J, with 4 bases between the two ends. Germline lookup yields CDR1 LNHNV and CDR2 YYDKDF (reference sequence). This CDR3 spans 13 amino acids.

The chain recombines TRBV4-1 with TRBJ2-5, with D possibly matching TRBD1 (6 bases). Trimming cost V 6 bases and J 4 bases, with 18 bases left between them. The length of the CDR3 is 15 residues. CDR1 is MGHRA, CDR2 YSYEKL, per germline. As DNA, the CDR3 is TGCGCCAGCAGTCAGACAGGTGGGGGTTTAGAGACCCAGTACTTC. Translated: CASSQTGGGLETQYF.

V is TRBV9 and J is TRBJ2-2; possibly TRBD1 for D (5 bases). Germline CDR1 and CDR2: SGDLS and YYNGEE. Trimming pared 0 bases from V and 4 bases from J, leaving 10 bases between. This CDR3 spans 15 amino acids. CDR3 bases: TGTGCCAGCAGCGTAGCTTCAGGGCCCACCGGGGAGCTGTTTTTT. It codes for CASSVASGPTGELFF.

The gene calls are TRBV2 and TRBJ1-2; 7 bases are shared with TRBD1. This CDR3 is 14 amino acids long. Germline V lookup: CDR1 SNHLY, CDR2 FYNNEI. The V and J ends lost 5 bases and 6 bases, in that order; junction bases with no gene match: 9. CDR3 amino acids: CASSRTGRVDGYTF. DNA of the CDR3: TGTGCCAGCAGTCGGACAGGAAGGGTAGATGGCTACACCTTC. The full variable domain, its missing parts supplied by reference TRBV2 and TRBJ1-2, is EPEVTQTPSHQVTQMGQEVILRCVPISNHLYFYWYRQILGQKVEFLVSFYNNEISEKSEIFDDQFSVERPDGSNFTLKIRSTKLEDSAMYFCASSRTGRVDGYTFGSGTRLTVV.

This sequence joins TRBV2 and TRBJ2-2, with unresolved D. V lost 2 bases, J lost 1 base, and 11 bases lay in between. The CDR3 length is 16 residues. Germline V gives CDR1 SNHLY, CDR2 FYNNEI. The CDR3 region is CASSESSRLNTGELFF. In nucleotides, the CDR3 is TGTGCCAGCAGTGAATCGAGCAGACTGAACACCGGGGAGCTGTTTTTT.

This chain uses TRBV5-1 with TRBJ1-2, with 9 bases fitting TRBD1. The CDR3 loop spans 15 amino acids. With 0 bases clipped from V and 3 bases from J, the junction kept 3 bases outside the gene matches. Germline CDR1 SGHRS, CDR2 YFSETQ. CDR3 nucleotides: TGCGCCAGCAGCTTGGCGGGACAGGGCTACTATGGCTACACCTTC. It yields the protein CASSLAGQGYYGYTF.

The chain has TRBV2 and TRBJ2-7; possible D gene TRBD1, 5 bases. The CDR3 consists of 13 residues. Deletions cut 11 bases from V and 4 bases from J, with 18 bases between. Germline CDR1 reads SNHLY; CDR2 reads FYNNEI. The CDR3 DNA reads TGTGCCGCAGGGCGAACGACTTCGTACGAGCAGTACTTC. This encodes CAAGRTTSYEQYF.

The V gene is TRBV5-5, the J gene TRBJ1-3; D is unresolved. The germline V gene has CDR1 SGHKS and CDR2 YYEKEE (reference sequence). Trimming cost V 0 bases and J 0 bases, with 7 bases left between them. This CDR3 spans 15 amino acids. The CDR3 reads CASSLEPNSGNTIYF. The CDR3 DNA follows: TGTGCCAGCAGCTTGGAGCCGAACTCTGGAAACACCATATATTTT.

This chain links TRBV7-9 with TRBJ2-1; 8 bases are shared with TRBD2. Germline V gene data show CDR1 as SEHNR and CDR2 as FQNEAQ (reference sequence). J was trimmed by 6 bases and V by 0 bases; bases with no gene match: 7. The CDR3 is made up of 16 amino acids. The CDR3: CASSLASGGPANEQFF. The CDR3, as DNA: TGTGCCAGCAGCTTAGCTTCGGGGGGGCCAGCCAATGAGCAGTTCTTC.

The CDR3 DNA reads as TGCAGCGTTGCGGACAGCCTTAGAGCAACTAATGAAAAACTGTTTTTT. It yields the protein CSVADSLRATNEKLFF. The chain links TRBV29-1 to TRBJ1-4, with a tentative D call TRBD1 (6 bases). Germline CDR1 and CDR2: SQVTM and ANQGSEA. The CDR3 sequence is 16 residues long. The V and J ends lost 4 bases and 0 bases respectively, with 15 bases between them. The whole variable domain, filled in from reference TRBV29-1 and TRBJ1-4, reads SAVISQKPSRDICQRGTSLTIQCQVDSQVTMMFWYRQQPGQSLTLIATANQGSEATYESGFVIDKFPISRPNLTFSTLTVSNMSPEDSSIYLCSVADSLRATNEKLFFGSGTQLSVL.

This chain joins TRBV5-6 and TRBJ1-4, with 10 bases fitting TRBD1. The CDR3 extends over 15 amino acids. Germline CDR1 is SGHDT and CDR2 is YYEEEE. J lost 4 bases, V lost 2 bases, and 2 bases had no gene match. The CDR3 DNA reads as TGTGCCAGCAGCTTTGGGACAGGGGTTAATGAAAAACTGTTTTTT. Its protein product is CASSFGTGVNEKLFF.

The chain uses TRBV4-2 and TRBJ2-5, with D tentatively TRBD1 (6 bases). CDR1 LGHNA and CDR2 YNFKEQ come from the germline V gene. The CDR3 is made up of 16 amino acids. The V end was cut by 4 bases, the J end by 4 bases, with 19 bases between. The CDR3 reads CASSLNSGQMRETQYF. The CDR3 DNA is TGTGCCAGCAGCCTAAATTCAGGACAGATGCGAGAGACCCAGTACTTC.

The gene calls are TRBV28 and TRBJ2-3; 10 nucleotides line up with TRBD1. Germline assignment: CDR1 MDHEN and CDR2 SYDVKM. The CDR3 extends over 15 amino acids. With V trimmed by 4 bases and J by 3 bases, 4 bases remained unmatched. CDR3 sequence (DNA): TGTGCCAGCAGTTCACCGGGACAGGGGACAGATACGCAGTATTTT. Translation gives CASSSPGQGTDTQYF. Full variable domain (missing parts from reference TRBV28 and TRBJ2-3): DVKVTQSSRYLVKRTGEKVFLECVQDMDHENMFWYRQDPGLGLRLIYFSYDVKMKEKGDIPEGYSVSREKKERFSLILESASTNQTSMYLCASSSPGQGTDTQYFGPGTRLTVL.

This clone was seen a few times. This chain connects TRBV6-4 to TRBJ1-2; 8 nucleotides match TRBD1. Per the germline V gene, CDR1 is MRHNA and CDR2 is SNTAGT. The CDR3 is 13 residues long. Trimming removed 3 bases from V and 8 bases from J; junction bases left unmatched: 5. The CDR3 loop is CASSEGQASGYTF. The CDR3 coding sequence is TGTGCCAGCAGTGAGGGACAGGCGTCGGGCTACACCTTC.

The rearrangement links TRBV10-3 to TRBJ1-2, with 8 bases matching TRBD1. Germline CDR1 reads ENHRY; CDR2 reads SYGVKD. CDR3 length equals 14 residues. Losses at the gene ends were 3 bases for V and 7 bases for J; bases not matched to a gene: 7. CDR3 nucleotide sequence: TGTGCCATCAGTGAAACCGACAGGGGACCTGGCTACACCTTC. Its translation: CAISETDRGPGYTF.

A few counts support this clone. The chain uses TRBV4-3 and TRBJ2-2, with 9 positions matching TRBD1. CDR1 is LGHNA, CDR2 YSLEER, per germline. The CDR3 extends over 19 amino acids. Germline trimming cut 0 bases from V and 3 bases from J; bases unmatched to any gene: 11. CDR3: CASSQDKQGANPYTGELFF. CDR3 bases: TGCGCCAGCAGCCAAGATAAACAGGGGGCGAATCCCTACACCGGGGAGCTGTTTTTT.

The CDR3 spells CASPAPIRGNTEAFF. The CDR3 bases are TGTGCCAGCCCTGCCCCCATCCGGGGAAACACTGAAGCTTTCTTT. The rearrangement joins TRBV28 to TRBJ1-1; no reliable D call. V was trimmed by 8 bases and J by 2 bases, leaving 18 bases between them. This CDR3 is 15 amino acids long. Germline CDR1 and CDR2: MDHEN and SYDVKM.